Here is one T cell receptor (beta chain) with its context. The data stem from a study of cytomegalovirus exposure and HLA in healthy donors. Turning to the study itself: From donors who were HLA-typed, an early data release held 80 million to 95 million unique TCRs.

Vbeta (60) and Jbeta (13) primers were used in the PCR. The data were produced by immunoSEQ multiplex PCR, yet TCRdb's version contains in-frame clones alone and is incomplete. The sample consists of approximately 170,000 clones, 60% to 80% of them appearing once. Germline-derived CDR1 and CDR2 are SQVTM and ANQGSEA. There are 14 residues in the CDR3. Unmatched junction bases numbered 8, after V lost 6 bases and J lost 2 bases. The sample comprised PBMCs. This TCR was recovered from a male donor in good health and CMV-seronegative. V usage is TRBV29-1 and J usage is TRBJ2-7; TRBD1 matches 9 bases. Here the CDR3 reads CSVAGTGKTYEQYF. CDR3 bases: TGCAGCGTCGCCGGGACAGGGAAAACCTACGAGCAGTACTTC.